These T cell receptor beta chains were read from a single sample in a study of human T cells and chemical hapten exposure. Using its own MiXCR run on the RACE reads, TCRdb lists one record per CDR3 protein. The sample contains about 69,000 distinct CDR3 sequences, 10% of which appear only once. The starting material was whole blood, obtained in connection with sensitization to the hapten diphenylcyclopropenone (DPC). These receptors came from a woman in her forties or fifties with alopecia areata. Some clones in this sample may be carry-over from other donors' samples. The conserved cysteine and the conserved F or W are not part of the CDR3 here. The order of the fields is clone size, J gene, V gene, CDR3 protein. The size field is filled for only some rows; it gives once, few, many or a size class.

abundance: once; j_gene: TRBJ1-1; v_gene: TRBV9; CDR3aa: ASSVWDRVTEAF
abundance: NA; j_gene: TRBJ2-7; v_gene: TRBV6-2/TRBV6-3; CDR3aa: ASSYTPLAGPYEQY
abundance: NA; j_gene: TRBJ1-4; v_gene: TRBV29-1; CDR3aa: SVRNEKLF
abundance: few; j_gene: TRBJ2-1; v_gene: TRBV20-1; CDR3aa: SAKALGGITEQF
abundance: few; j_gene: TRBJ1-5; v_gene: TRBV5-6; CDR3aa: ASSLFQLRDQPQH
abundance: many; j_gene: TRBJ1-5; v_gene: TRBV20-1; CDR3aa: SVQLRDRPSHQPQH
abundance: few; j_gene: TRBJ1-1; v_gene: TRBV2; CDR3aa: ASTQQGNTEAF
abundance: many; j_gene: TRBJ2-3; v_gene: TRBV19; CDR3aa: ASTRKDTQY
abundance: NA; j_gene: TRBJ2-5; v_gene: TRBV9; CDR3aa: ASSVRGFGETQY
abundance: NA; j_gene: TRBJ2-1; v_gene: TRBV12-3/TRBV12-4; CDR3aa: ASSLGTAYLNEQF
abundance: many; j_gene: TRBJ1-2; v_gene: TRBV7-2; CDR3aa: ASSLAQTAYLYGYT
abundance: many; j_gene: TRBJ2-2; v_gene: TRBV29-1; CDR3aa: SVGRHTGELF
abundance: many; j_gene: TRBJ2-3; v_gene: TRBV6-2/TRBV6-3; CDR3aa: ASSYGTSGATDTQY
abundance: few; j_gene: TRBJ2-5; v_gene: TRBV5-1; CDR3aa: ASSLVVGYQETQY
abundance: NA; j_gene: TRBJ2-7; v_gene: TRBV5-4; CDR3aa: ASLADIEGEQY